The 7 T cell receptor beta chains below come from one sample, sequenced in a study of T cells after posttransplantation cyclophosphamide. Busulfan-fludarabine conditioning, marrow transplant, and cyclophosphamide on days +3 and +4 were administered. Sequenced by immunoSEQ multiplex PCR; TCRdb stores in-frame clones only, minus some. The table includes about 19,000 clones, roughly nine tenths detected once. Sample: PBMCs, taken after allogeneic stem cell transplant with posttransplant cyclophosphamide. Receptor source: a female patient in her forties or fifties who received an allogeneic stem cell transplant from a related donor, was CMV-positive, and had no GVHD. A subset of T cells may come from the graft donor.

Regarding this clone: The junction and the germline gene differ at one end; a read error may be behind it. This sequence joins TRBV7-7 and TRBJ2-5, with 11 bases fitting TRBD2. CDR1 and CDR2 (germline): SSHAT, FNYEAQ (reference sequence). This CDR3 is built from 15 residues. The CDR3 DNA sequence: TGTGCTAGCAGCTTGATAGCGGGAGGGTATGAGACCCAGTACTTC. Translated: CASSLIAGGYETQYF.

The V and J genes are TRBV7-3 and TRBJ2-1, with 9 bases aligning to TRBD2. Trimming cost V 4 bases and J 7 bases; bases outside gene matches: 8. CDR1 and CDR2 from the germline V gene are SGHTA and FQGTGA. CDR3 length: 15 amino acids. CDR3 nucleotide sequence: TGTGCCAGCAGCTCAAGGGCTAGCGGGGAGAATGAGCAGTTCTTC. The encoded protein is CASSSRASGENEQFF.

Here the CDR3 reads CASSLPFPEKLFF. The CDR3 bases are TGTGCCAGCAGTTTACCCTTCCCTGAAAAACTGTTTTTT. The V and J genes are TRBV28 and TRBJ1-4; D unclear. V was clipped by 2 bases and J by 7 bases, with 8 bases between them. The CDR3 contains 13 residues. Germline CDR1 reads MDHEN; CDR2 reads SYDVKM.

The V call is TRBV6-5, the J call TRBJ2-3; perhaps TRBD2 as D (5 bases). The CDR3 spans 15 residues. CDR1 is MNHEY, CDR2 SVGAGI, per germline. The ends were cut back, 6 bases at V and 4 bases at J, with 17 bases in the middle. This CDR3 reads CASSKGTGKADTQYF. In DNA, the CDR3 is TGTGCCAGCAGCAAGGGTACGGGGAAAGCAGATACGCAGTATTTT.

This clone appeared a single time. In nucleotides, the CDR3 is TGTGCCAGCAGTTCCCGACAGAATCAGCCCCAGCATTTT. Its protein is CASSSRQNQPQHF. The chain couples TRBV27 to TRBJ1-5, with D possibly TRBD1 on 5 matching bases. The germline CDR1 and CDR2 sequences are MNHEY and SMNVEV (reference sequence). The CDR3 spans 13 residues. Trimming stripped 4 bases from V and 4 bases from J, with 8 bases between.

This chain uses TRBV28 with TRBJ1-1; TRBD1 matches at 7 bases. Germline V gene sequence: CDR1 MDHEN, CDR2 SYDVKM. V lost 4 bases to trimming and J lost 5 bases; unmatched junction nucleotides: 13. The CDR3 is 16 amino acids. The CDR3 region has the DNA TGTGCCAGCAGTTCGCACGGACAGGTTGGGGGGACTGAAGCTTTCTTT. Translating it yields CASSSHGQVGGTEAFF.

The CDR3 reads CASSPLSSYNEQFF. The DNA for the CDR3 is TGTGCCAGCTCACCATTGAGCTCCTACAATGAGCAGTTCTTC. V gene TRBV18 combines with J gene TRBJ2-1; no clear D. Germline V lookup: CDR1 KGHSH, CDR2 LQKENI. The CDR3 runs 14 residues. V dropped 2 bases and J dropped 0 bases, with 5 bases sitting between them.